One and the same sample provided the 25 T cell receptor beta chains below, sequenced in a study of blood T cell repertoires in COVID-19. Repertoires were generated with immunoSEQ multiplex PCR, while TCRdb's copy carries only in-frame clones and drops some. The table shows about 68,000 clones, with roughly 85% occurring only once. The source material was peripheral blood. The receptor set was obtained from a man aged 25 to 40 with acute or convalescent COVID-19.

V gene TRBV19 combines with J gene TRBJ1-1; D is undetermined. The germline V and J ends were trimmed by 5 bases and 1 base, with 8 bases remaining between them. This CDR3 has 13 residues. Germline-derived CDR1 and CDR2 are LNHDA and SQIVND (reference sequence). The CDR3 DNA follows: TGTGCCAGTAGTCGTTTCCCGAACACTGAAGCTTTCTTT. This sequence encodes CASSRFPNTEAFF.

This clone was observed a few times. The rearrangement links TRBV10-3 to TRBJ2-7; D gene ambiguous. Germline V gene sequence: CDR1 ENHRY, CDR2 SYGVKD. The CDR3 runs to 13 residues. With 3 bases removed from V and 1 base from J, the gap between germline ends came to 7 bases. The DNA for the CDR3 is TGTGCCATCAGTGATAGTAGTTCCTACGAGCAGTACTTC. Its translation: CAISDSSSYEQYF.

CDR3 protein: CASSLVGWSEKLFF. DNA of the CDR3: TGTGCCAGCAGTCTTGTGGGTTGGAGTGAAAAACTGTTTTTT. The rearrangement uses TRBV7-9 and TRBJ1-4; no clear D gene. Between the trimmed V and J ends, which lost 6 bases and 7 bases, there was a span of 15 bases. The CDR3 sequence is 14 residues long. Per the germline V gene, CDR1 is SEHNR and CDR2 is FQNEAQ (reference sequence). The variable domain in full, with the rest retrieved from reference TRBV7-9 and TRBJ1-4, is DTGVSQNPRHKITKRGQNVTFRCDPISEHNRLYWYRQTLGQGPEFLTYFQNEAQLEKSRLLSDRFSAERPKGSFSTLEIQRTEQGDSAMYLCASSLVGWSEKLFFGSGTQLSVL.

This rearrangement joins TRBV11-3 to TRBJ2-1; 8 bases agree with TRBD2. This CDR3 is built from 15 residues. V was clipped by 1 base and J by 4 bases; unmatched bases: 3. The V gene's germline CDR1 is SGHNT and CDR2 YENEEA. The CDR3 loop is CASSLGTSPYNEQFF. As DNA, the CDR3 is TGTGCCAGCAGCTTAGGGACTAGCCCTTACAATGAGCAGTTCTTC.

This chain links TRBV2 with TRBJ2-5, with 11 bases lining up with TRBD2. The trim removed 5 bases at V and 4 bases at J, leaving 6 bases unmatched. CDR1 and CDR2 from the germline V gene are SNHLY and FYNNEI. The CDR3 contains 15 residues. Here the CDR3 DNA reads TGTGCCAGCAGTCGGTCGACTAGCGGGGTAGAGACCCAGTACTTC. Its protein is CASSRSTSGVETQYF.

The rearrangement links TRBV29-1 to TRBJ2-1; tentative D call: TRBD2 (6 bases). Trimming removed 8 bases from V and 7 bases from J, with 18 bases in between. The CDR3 is made up of 13 amino acids. Germline V gene sequence: CDR1 SQVTM, CDR2 ANQGSEA. The CDR3 bases are TGCAGCACGACGGGACTCAGCGGGAATGAGCAGTTCTTC. This codes for CSTTGLSGNEQFF.

V and J are TRBV5-4 and TRBJ1-2; 8 bases match TRBD1. CDR3 length: 15 amino acids. The junction had 14 bases not matched to a gene; V was cut back by 5 bases and J by 8 bases. Germline V gene lookup returns CDR1 SGHNT and CDR2 YYREEE (reference sequence). Here the CDR3 DNA reads TGTGCCAGCAGATCAGGACAGGGCTTCATGCAGGGCTACACCTTC. Its translation is CASRSGQGFMQGYTF.

This clone was counted between two and nine times. The chain joins TRBV15 to TRBJ2-7; 8 bases are a match to TRBD1. V was clipped by 8 bases and J by 6 bases; unmatched bases: 12. CDR1 and CDR2 (germline): LNHNV, YYDKDF (reference sequence). This CDR3 contains 14 residues. The CDR3 loop is CATGQTGGSFEQYF. Here the CDR3 DNA reads TGTGCCACCGGACAAACAGGGGGTAGTTTCGAGCAGTACTTC.

As regards this clone: Its ends do not fully match the called genes, so a read error is possible. This sequence joins TRBV28 and TRBJ1-2; D remains unclear. The germline gives CDR1 MDHEN, CDR2 SYDVKM. CDR3 length: 12 amino acids. The CDR3 nucleotides are TGTGCCAGCAGACGCACTAAGTATGGCTACACCTTC. It translates to CASRRTKYGYTF.

The chain is built from TRBV11-2 and TRBJ2-1; D perhaps matches TRBD2 (6 bases). This CDR3 comprises 19 residues. Germline values: CDR1 SGHAT, CDR2 FQNNGV. Trimming left V 3 bases short and J 3 bases short, with 24 bases between. DNA for the CDR3: TGTGCCAGCAGCTTCGTAGAGGGCCTGGGGGGTATTTACTACAATGAGCAGTTCTTC. It yields the protein CASSFVEGLGGIYYNEQFF. The full variable domain, its missing parts supplied by reference TRBV11-2 and TRBJ2-1, is EAGVAQSPRYKIIEKRQSVAFWCNPISGHATLYWYQQILGQGPKLLIQFQNNGVVDDSQLPKDRFSAERLKGVDSTLKIQPAKLEDSAVYLCASSFVEGLGGIYYNEQFFGPGTRLTVL.

This clone turned up a few times. V and J are TRBV6-5 and TRBJ1-5; D call uncertain. Germline V lookup: CDR1 MNHEY, CDR2 SVGAGI. The CDR3 is 13 residues long. Trimming took off 0 bases at V and 7 bases at J, with 7 bases between the two ends. This CDR3 reads CASSYSGRQPQHF. CDR3 DNA: TGTGCCAGCAGTTACTCAGGGAGGCAGCCCCAGCATTTT.

CDR3 residues: CASRLGGVAFF. CDR3 sequence (DNA): TGTGCCAGCAGACTAGGGGGTGTGGCTTTCTTT. The J gene is TRBJ1-1, the V gene TRBV2, with a tentative D call TRBD1 (6 bases). The CDR3 runs to 11 residues. V lost 6 bases and J lost 11, with 13 bases in between. The germline V gene encodes CDR1 SNHLY and CDR2 FYNNEI.

CDR3: CSVPRGGIRTGELFF. DNA for the CDR3: TGCAGCGTCCCAAGGGGAGGGATAAGGACCGGGGAGCTGTTTTTT. The chain combines TRBV29-1 with TRBJ2-2; 7 bases align to TRBD2. The CDR3 runs 15 residues. V shed 6 bases, J shed 5 bases, and the junction held 12 bases outside the gene matches. Germline V lookup: CDR1 SQVTM, CDR2 ANQGSEA.

This clone has a single count. The chain has TRBV2 and TRBJ2-5; 9 nucleotides match TRBD2. Unmatched junction bases numbered 7, after V lost 7 bases and J lost 4 bases. The CDR3 loop spans 14 amino acids. CDR1 is SNHLY and CDR2 is FYNNEI in the germline V gene. The DNA for the CDR3 is TGTGCCAGCAAGGGCGGGAGGGGGGCAGAGACCCAGTACTTC. Its protein is CASKGGRGAETQYF.

This chain uses TRBV7-3 with TRBJ2-2, with 10 bases aligning to TRBD2. The length of the CDR3 is 15 residues. The trim removed 6 bases at V and 1 base at J, leaving 2 bases unmatched. Looked up from germline, CDR1 is SGHTA and CDR2 is FQGTGA. The CDR3 here is CASSLAGVNTGELFF. The CDR3 bases are TGTGCCAGCAGTCTAGCGGGAGTGAACACCGGGGAGCTGTTTTTT.

The chain recombines TRBV28 with TRBJ2-3; 10 bases fit TRBD2. CDR3 length: 17 residues. Trimming at V came to 6 bases and at J to 0 bases, leaving 9 bases not matched to a gene. CDR1 is MDHEN and CDR2 is SYDVKM in the germline V gene. The CDR3: CASSRPGLASSTDTQYF. The CDR3 DNA follows: TGTGCCAGCAGCCGGCCGGGACTAGCGAGCAGCACAGATACGCAGTATTTT.

The chain employs TRBV10-3 and TRBJ2-7; 7 bases are shared with TRBD2. Trimming took 5 bases from V and 9 from J; bases not matched to a gene: 7. The CDR3 is 12 amino acids. Germline V lookup: CDR1 ENHRY, CDR2 SYGVKD. The CDR3 sequence is CAISSQGRGQYF. DNA for the CDR3: TGTGCCATCAGTTCTCAAGGGAGGGGGCAGTACTTC.

V is TRBV28 and J is TRBJ2-3; D might be TRBD2 (5 bases). The CDR3 is 14 amino acids. CDR1 and CDR2 (germline): MDHEN, SYDVKM. Trimming pared 6 bases from V and 5 bases from J, leaving 15 bases between. CDR3 region: CASSPAGRVDTQYF. The CDR3 nucleotides read TGTGCCAGCAGCCCCGCGGGTCGGGTAGATACGCAGTATTTT.

The V call is TRBV28, the J call TRBJ1-2; D remains unclear. Per germline, CDR1 MDHEN and CDR2 SYDVKM. V lost 8 bases and J 4 bases, leaving 11 bases between the germline ends. This CDR3 comprises 12 residues. CDR3 nucleotide sequence: TGTGCCAGCGGGCTTGGCCGCTATGGCTACACCTTC. It specifies CASGLGRYGYTF.

V is TRBV6-6 and J is TRBJ2-1; D is unresolved. The length of the CDR3 is 12 residues. Germline CDR1 and CDR2: MNHNY and SVGAGI (reference sequence). Trimming took off 2 bases at V and 10 bases at J, with 9 bases between the two ends. The CDR3 nucleotides read TGTGCCAGCAGTTACCAGGCATCCGAGCAGTTCTTC. Translated: CASSYQASEQFF.

The gene calls are TRBV6-6 and TRBJ1-4; D remains unclear. V lost 2 bases and J 0 bases, leaving 4 bases between the germline ends. CDR1 and CDR2 (germline): MNHNY, SVGAGI (reference sequence). This CDR3 comprises 14 residues. The DNA for the CDR3 is TGTGCCAGCAGTTACGCAGCAACTAATGAAAAACTGTTTTTT. This gives the protein CASSYAATNEKLFF.

This chain connects TRBV6-5 to TRBJ1-6, with D perhaps matching TRBD1 (5 bases). Trimming pared 8 bases from V and 9 bases from J, leaving 17 bases between. Germline CDR1 reads MNHEY; CDR2 reads SVGAGI. This CDR3 contains 14 residues. The CDR3 DNA sequence: TGTGCCAGCTCGGGGGGGGTCTCAGGTTCACCCCTCCACTTT. Encoded protein: CASSGGVSGSPLHF.

J is TRBJ1-5 and V is TRBV5-6; maybe TRBD1 (5 bases). Per germline, CDR1 SGHDT and CDR2 YYEEEE. The germline V and J ends were trimmed by 0 bases and 11 bases, with 12 bases remaining between them. The CDR3 covers 13 residues. DNA of the CDR3: TGTGCCAGCAGCTTGGCGGGGGGAGCGGCCCAGCATTTT. Amino acids: CASSLAGGAAQHF.

The genes are TRBV24-1 and TRBJ2-7; no clear D gene. CDR3 length: 12 residues. V lost 4 bases and J 7 bases, leaving 10 bases between the germline ends. The germline V gene has CDR1 KGHDR and CDR2 SFDVKD. CDR3 region: CATSDYTQEQYF. The CDR3 DNA reads TGTGCCACCAGTGACTATACACAGGAGCAGTACTTC.

The chain joins TRBV5-1 to TRBJ1-4; maybe TRBD1 (6 bases). This CDR3 contains 17 residues. Deletions cut 0 bases from V and 8 bases from J, with 20 bases between. Germline V lookup: CDR1 SGHRS, CDR2 YFSETQ. CDR3 bases: TGCGCCAGCAGCTTGGCCCATACACAGGGACGTAACGAAAAACTGTTTTTT. Translated: CASSLAHTQGRNEKLFF.